The clone carrying this T cell receptor (beta chain) was detected many times. Its antigen is still unknown. This sample is part of a study of T cells in Graves' hyperthyroidism and ophthalmopathy. Study-level findings and limits: Blood held most thyroid clonotypes expanded above 0.001 frequency. In the analysis, a 13 V-J model separated ophthalmopathy from stable hyperthyroidism.

Per the germline V gene, CDR1 is MNHNS and CDR2 is SASEGT. V gave up 5 bases and J gave up 8 bases, with 12 bases separating them. The CDR3 extends over 12 amino acids. Enrolled ophthalmopathy patients presented with a Clinical Activity Score of at least 3, a NOSPECS grade of at least 4, and disease duration under 3 months. Cells are PBMCs isolated from around 9.4 ml of fresh blood. Authors of the study amplified TCR beta CDR3 regions from RNA transcripts. Primed by the HTBI set, a first-round RT-PCR was run on the TCR CDR3. MiXCR was run by TCRdb on the multiplex PCR reads, yielding one entry per CDR3 protein. The table records about 600,000 distinct CDR3 sequences, more than 13% of them present only once.

The specimen was blood. The origin of this receptor is a woman aged 18-29 years with Graves' ophthalmopathy. The rearrangement uses TRBV6-1 and TRBJ1-2, with D unresolved. Here the CDR3 reads CASSYSTGGYTF. The CDR3 region has the DNA TGTGCCAGCAGTTATTCCACGGGGGGCTACACCTTC.